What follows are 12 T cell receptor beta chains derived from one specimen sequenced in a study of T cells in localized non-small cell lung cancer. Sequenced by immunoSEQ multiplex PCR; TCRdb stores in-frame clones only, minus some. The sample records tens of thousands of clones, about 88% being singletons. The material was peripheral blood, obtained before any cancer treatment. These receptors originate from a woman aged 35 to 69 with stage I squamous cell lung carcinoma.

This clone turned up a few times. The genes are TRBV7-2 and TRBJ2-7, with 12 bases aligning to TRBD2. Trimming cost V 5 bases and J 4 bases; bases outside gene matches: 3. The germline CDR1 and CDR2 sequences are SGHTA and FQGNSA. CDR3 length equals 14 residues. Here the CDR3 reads CASSPTSGSYEQYF. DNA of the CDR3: TGTGCCAGCAGCCCGACTAGCGGGAGTTACGAGCAGTACTTC.

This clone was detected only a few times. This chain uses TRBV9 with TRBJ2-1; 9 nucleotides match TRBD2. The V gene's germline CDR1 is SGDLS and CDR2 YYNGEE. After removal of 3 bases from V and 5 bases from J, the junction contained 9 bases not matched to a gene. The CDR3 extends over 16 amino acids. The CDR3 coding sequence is TGTGCCAGCAGCGATGACTTAGCGGGGGCCAACAATGAGCAGTTCTTC. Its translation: CASSDDLAGANNEQFF. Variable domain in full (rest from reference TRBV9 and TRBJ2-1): DSGVTQTPKHLITATGQRVTLRCSPRSGDLSVYWYQQSLDQGLQFLIQYYNGEERAKGNILERFSAQQFPDLHSELNLSSLELGDSALYFCASSDDLAGANNEQFFGPGTRLTVL.

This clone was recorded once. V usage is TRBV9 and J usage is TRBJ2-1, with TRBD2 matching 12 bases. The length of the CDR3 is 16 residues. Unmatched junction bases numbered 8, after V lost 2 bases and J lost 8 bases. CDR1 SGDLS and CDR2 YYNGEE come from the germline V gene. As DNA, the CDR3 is TGTGCCAGCAGCGTCTATGCTAGCGGGGGGGCGTATGAGCAGTTCTTC. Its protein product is CASSVYASGGAYEQFF.

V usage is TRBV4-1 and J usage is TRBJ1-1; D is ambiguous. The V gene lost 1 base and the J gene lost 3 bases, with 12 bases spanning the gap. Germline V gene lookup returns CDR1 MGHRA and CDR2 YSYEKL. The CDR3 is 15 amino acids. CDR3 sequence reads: CASSQGRVKDTEAFF. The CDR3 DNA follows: TGCGCCAGCAGCCAAGGGAGGGTAAAGGACACTGAAGCTTTCTTT.

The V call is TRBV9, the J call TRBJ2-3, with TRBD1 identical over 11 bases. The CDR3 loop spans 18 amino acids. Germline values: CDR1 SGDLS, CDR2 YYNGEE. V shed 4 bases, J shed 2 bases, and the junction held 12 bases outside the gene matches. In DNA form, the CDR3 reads TGTGCCAGCAGCTCGAGCCCGGGGACAGGGGGGTACACAGATACGCAGTATTTT. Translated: CASSSSPGTGGYTDTQYF.

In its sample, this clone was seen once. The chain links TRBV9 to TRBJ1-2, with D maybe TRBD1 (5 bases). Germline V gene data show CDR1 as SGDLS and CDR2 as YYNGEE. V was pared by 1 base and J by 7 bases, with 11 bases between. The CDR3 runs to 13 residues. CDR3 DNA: TGTGCCAGCAGCGTACAGGGAACTGGTGGCTACACCTTC. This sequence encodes CASSVQGTGGYTF.

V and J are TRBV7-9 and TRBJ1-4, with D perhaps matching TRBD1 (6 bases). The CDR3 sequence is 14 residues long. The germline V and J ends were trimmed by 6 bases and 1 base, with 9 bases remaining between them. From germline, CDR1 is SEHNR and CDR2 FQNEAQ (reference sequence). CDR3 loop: CASRQQGTNEKLFF. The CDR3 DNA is TGTGCCAGCAGGCAACAGGGAACTAATGAAAAACTGTTTTTT.

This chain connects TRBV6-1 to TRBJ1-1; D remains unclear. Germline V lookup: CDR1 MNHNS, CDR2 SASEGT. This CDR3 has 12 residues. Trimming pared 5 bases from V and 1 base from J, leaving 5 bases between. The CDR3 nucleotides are TGTGCCAGCAGTTCGGGGAACACTGAAGCTTTCTTT. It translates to CASSSGNTEAFF.

This CDR3 reads CASSLEKSTGELFF. CDR3 sequence (DNA): TGTGCCAGCAGCTTAGAGAAGTCCACCGGGGAGCTGTTTTTT. The gene calls are TRBV7-2 and TRBJ2-2; D call uncertain. V gave up 1 base and J gave up 4 bases, with 7 bases separating them. Germline loops: CDR1 SGHTA, CDR2 FQGNSA. This CDR3 region has 14 residues.

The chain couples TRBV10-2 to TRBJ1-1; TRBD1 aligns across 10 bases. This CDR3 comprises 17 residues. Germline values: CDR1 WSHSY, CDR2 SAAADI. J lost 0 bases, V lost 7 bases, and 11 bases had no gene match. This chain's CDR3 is CASTPGQGKKMNTEAFF. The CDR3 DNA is TGCGCCAGCACCCCGGGACAGGGGAAGAAAATGAACACTGAAGCTTTCTTT.

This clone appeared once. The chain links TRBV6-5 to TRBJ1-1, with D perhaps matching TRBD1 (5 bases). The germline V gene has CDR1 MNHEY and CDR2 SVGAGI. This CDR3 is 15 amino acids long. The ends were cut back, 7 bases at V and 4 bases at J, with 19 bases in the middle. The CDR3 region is CASNLRRGSTTEAFF. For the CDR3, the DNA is TGTGCCAGCAACCTACGTCGGGGGTCAACCACTGAAGCTTTCTTT.

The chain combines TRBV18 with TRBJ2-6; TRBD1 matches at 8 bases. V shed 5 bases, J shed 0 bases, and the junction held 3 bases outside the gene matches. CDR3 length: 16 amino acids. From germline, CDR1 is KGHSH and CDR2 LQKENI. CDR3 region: CASSGGQDSGANVLTF. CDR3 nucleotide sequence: TGTGCCAGCTCAGGGGGACAGGACTCTGGGGCCAACGTCCTGACTTTC.